Presented here are 30 T cell receptor beta chains from one specimen sequenced in a study of blood T cell repertoires in COVID-19. Profiling relied on immunoSEQ multiplex PCR, and the TCRdb table lists in-frame clones only, not all of them. Of some 170,000 clones in the sample, approximately 85% were seen once. Sequences were obtained from PBMCs or T cells enriched from blood (not recorded which). The receptors originated from a man aged 35 to 55 who had recovered from COVID-19.

V is TRBV7-9 and J is TRBJ1-2; no firm D call. CDR1 is SEHNR and CDR2 is FQNEAQ in the germline V gene (reference sequence). The CDR3 spans 13 residues. V shed 5 bases and J shed 1 base, with 8 bases lying between them. The CDR3 coding sequence is TGTGCCAGCAGCACAGCTAATAACTATGGCTACACCTTC. Amino acid sequence: CASSTANNYGYTF.

The chain recombines TRBV27 with TRBJ1-4, with TRBD1 identical over 9 bases. The ends lost 3 bases at V and 13 bases at J; junction bases unmatched: 21. Germline V gene lookup returns CDR1 MNHEY and CDR2 SMNVEV (reference sequence). The CDR3 spans 18 residues. This CDR3 reads CASSLYRGRSGFGGGLFF. The CDR3 nucleotides are TGTGCCAGCAGTTTGTACAGGGGGCGCAGCGGGTTTGGGGGAGGACTGTTTTTT.

This clone was seen just once. The genes are TRBV7-9 and TRBJ1-5; D is undetermined. Germline V gene data show CDR1 as SEHNR and CDR2 as FQNEAQ (reference sequence). The CDR3 contains 13 residues. The V and J ends lost 3 bases and 5 bases respectively, with 8 bases between them. The CDR3 loop is CASSFTQDQPQHF. The CDR3 DNA reads as TGTGCCAGCAGCTTCACCCAGGATCAGCCCCAGCATTTT. Full variable domain (missing parts from reference TRBV7-9 and TRBJ1-5): DTGVSQNPRHKITKRGQNVTFRCDPISEHNRLYWYRQTLGQGPEFLTYFQNEAQLEKSRLLSDRFSAERPKGSFSTLEIQRTEQGDSAMYLCASSFTQDQPQHFGDGTRLSIL.

The J gene is TRBJ1-5, the V gene TRBV5-6, with D possibly TRBD1 on 6 matching bases. Germline assignment: CDR1 SGHDT and CDR2 YYEEEE. CDR3 length: 16 amino acids. Deletions cut 3 bases from V and 2 bases from J, with 15 bases between. The CDR3 DNA reads as TGTGCCAGCAGCTACCTACAGGGTATAGGCAATCAGCCCCAGCATTTT. As protein: CASSYLQGIGNQPQHF.

The rearrangement links TRBV7-9 to TRBJ1-3; perhaps TRBD1 as D (5 bases). Germline V CDR1 and CDR2: SEHNR, FQNEAQ (reference sequence). V was trimmed by 3 bases and J by 1 base, leaving 16 bases between them. The CDR3 runs to 17 residues. As DNA, the CDR3 is TGTGCCAGCAGCTTTTCCGGGACTGACTCATCTGGAAACACCATATATTTT. Its translation: CASSFSGTDSSGNTIYF. The full variable domain, rest sourced from reference TRBV7-9 and TRBJ1-3, is DTGVSQNPRHKITKRGQNVTFRCDPISEHNRLYWYRQTLGQGPEFLTYFQNEAQLEKSRLLSDRFSAERPKGSFSTLEIQRTEQGDSAMYLCASSFSGTDSSGNTIYFGEGSWLTVV.

The chain uses TRBV27 and TRBJ2-4; 12 bases match TRBD2. This CDR3 is built from 16 residues. Germline V gives CDR1 MNHEY, CDR2 SMNVEV (reference sequence). V shed 3 bases, J shed 7 bases, and the junction held 7 bases outside the gene matches. This CDR3 reads CASSLRASGRDNIQYF. For the CDR3, the DNA is TGTGCCAGCAGTTTGAGGGCTAGCGGGAGGGATAACATTCAGTACTTC.

The chain is built from TRBV18 and TRBJ1-5, with 7 bases matching TRBD1. Germline V gene sequence: CDR1 KGHSH, CDR2 LQKENI. V lost 2 bases, J lost 7 bases, and 5 bases stayed unmatched. The CDR3 sequence is 14 residues long. The CDR3 protein is CASSPGQASQPQHF. DNA for the CDR3: TGTGCCAGCTCACCAGGACAGGCTTCACAGCCCCAGCATTTT.

The gene calls are TRBV11-2 and TRBJ2-5, with 14 bases aligning to TRBD2. The CDR3 loop spans 17 amino acids. Trimming cost V 5 bases and J 2 bases; bases outside gene matches: 7. Germline V gene lookup returns CDR1 SGHAT and CDR2 FQNNGV. The CDR3 sequence is CASSRLAGGPQQETQYF. The CDR3 DNA sequence: TGTGCCAGCAGCCGACTAGCGGGGGGGCCGCAACAAGAGACCCAGTACTTC.

Concerning this clone itself: One end of the junction varies from germline; a read error may be responsible. This chain links TRBV5-6 with TRBJ1-2; TRBD1 is a possible D gene (5 bases). This CDR3 is built from 13 residues. Germline lookup yields CDR1 SGHDT and CDR2 YYEEEE. CDR3 coding DNA: TGTGCCAGCAGCCTAGGACATAACGATGGCTACACCTTC. Translation gives CASSLGHNDGYTF.

This rearrangement joins TRBV2 to TRBJ1-6; 9 positions agree with TRBD1. The CDR3 length is 15 residues. V gave up 6 bases and J gave up 3 bases; unmatched junction bases: 3. Germline assignment: CDR1 SNHLY and CDR2 FYNNEI. CDR3 sequence reads: CASREDRGYNSPLHF. The CDR3 DNA sequence: TGTGCCAGCAGGGAGGACAGGGGCTATAATTCACCCCTCCACTTT. The full variable domain, with the rest looked up from reference TRBV2 and TRBJ1-6, is EPEVTQTPSHQVTQMGQEVILRCVPISNHLYFYWYRQILGQKVEFLVSFYNNEISEKSEIFDDQFSVERPDGSNFTLKIRSTKLEDSAMYFCASREDRGYNSPLHFGNGTRLTVT.

The gene calls are TRBV6-5 and TRBJ2-2; weak D call: TRBD1 (5 bases). CDR1 and CDR2 from the germline V gene are MNHEY and SVGAGI. V was cut by 3 bases and J by 5 bases, with 7 bases left in between. The CDR3 length is 13 residues. CDR3: CASSYKGTGELFF. In DNA, the CDR3 is TGTGCCAGCAGTTATAAGGGGACCGGGGAGCTGTTTTTT.

The chain links TRBV9 to TRBJ2-1; 13 bases are a match to TRBD2. This CDR3 is built from 15 residues. V gave up 3 bases and J gave up 4 bases; unmatched junction bases: 1. The germline V gene encodes CDR1 SGDLS and CDR2 YYNGEE. The DNA of the CDR3 is TGTGCCAGCAGCGGGGGACTAGCGGGATACAATGAGCAGTTCTTC. Amino acids: CASSGGLAGYNEQFF.

The J gene is TRBJ1-1, the V gene TRBV28; D unclear. With 6 bases removed from V and 10 bases from J, the gap between germline ends came to 27 bases. This CDR3 spans 16 amino acids. Looked up from germline, CDR1 is MDHEN and CDR2 is SYDVKM. The CDR3 DNA follows: TGTGCCAGCAGCCCAACCACCATTGACGAGACCGGAGGAGCTTTCTTT. Residues: CASSPTTIDETGGAFF.

This rearrangement joins TRBV11-2 to TRBJ2-7, with D possibly TRBD1 on 6 matching bases. Germline CDR1 is SGHAT and CDR2 is FQNNGV. The CDR3 consists of 14 residues. Trimming left V 3 bases short and J 2 bases short, with 11 bases between. The DNA of the CDR3 is TGTGCCAGCAGCTTGTCCGGGACAACCTACGAGCAGTACTTC. Its translation is CASSLSGTTYEQYF. The full variable domain, rest sourced from reference TRBV11-2 and TRBJ2-7, is EAGVAQSPRYKIIEKRQSVAFWCNPISGHATLYWYQQILGQGPKLLIQFQNNGVVDDSQLPKDRFSAERLKGVDSTLKIQPAKLEDSAVYLCASSLSGTTYEQYFGPGTRLTVT.

The chain employs TRBV10-1 and TRBJ2-1; weak D call: TRBD1 (6 bases). The CDR3 is 14 residues long. Germline CDR1 and CDR2: WNHNN and SYGVQD (reference sequence). Trimming shortened V by 5 bases and J by 6 bases, and 14 bases separated the two germline ends. The CDR3 sequence is CASSRTGNGNEQFF. Written as DNA, the CDR3 is TGCGCCAGCAGTAGAACAGGGAACGGCAATGAGCAGTTCTTC.

The rearrangement joins TRBV5-1 to TRBJ1-1, with 8 bases that match TRBD1. Germline V gene lookup returns CDR1 SGHRS and CDR2 YFSETQ. The J segment lost 5 bases and the V segment lost 7 bases, leaving 13 bases of the junction unmatched. This CDR3 contains 15 residues. CDR3 nucleotide sequence: TGCGCCAGCTCCTTGGAGACAGGGGTTTATACTGAAGCTTTCTTT. Translation: CASSLETGVYTEAFF.

This clone was detected once. J is TRBJ1-1 and V is TRBV7-9, with D unresolved. V lost 5 bases and J 0 bases, leaving 10 bases between the germline ends. Per germline, CDR1 SEHNR and CDR2 FQNEAQ (reference sequence). CDR3 length equals 14 residues. CDR3 sequence: CASSQAYLNTEAFF. The CDR3 DNA sequence: TGTGCCAGCAGCCAGGCTTATTTGAACACTGAAGCTTTCTTT.

The gene calls are TRBV18 and TRBJ1-1; 7 bases are shared with TRBD1. V lost 4 bases, J lost 0 bases, and 5 bases stayed unmatched. The CDR3 length is 15 residues. Looked up from germline, CDR1 is KGHSH and CDR2 is LQKENI. The CDR3 spells CASSQQGPMNTEAFF. CDR3 bases: TGTGCCAGCTCACAACAGGGGCCCATGAACACTGAAGCTTTCTTT.

This clone was detected once. The chain has TRBV10-1 and TRBJ2-1; TRBD2 might be the D (5 bases). V dropped 5 bases and J dropped 6 bases, with 11 bases sitting between them. Germline V gene data show CDR1 as WNHNN and CDR2 as SYGVQD (reference sequence). The CDR3 is 13 residues long. CDR3 protein: CASSSTAGNEQFF. The CDR3 DNA follows: TGCGCCAGCAGTTCCACCGCGGGCAATGAGCAGTTCTTC.

The rearrangement uses TRBV5-4 and TRBJ1-2; 7 bases fit TRBD1. The germline V gene has CDR1 SGHNT and CDR2 YYREEE (reference sequence). The ends lost 1 base at V and 4 bases at J; junction bases unmatched: 7. The CDR3 contains 15 residues. The CDR3 region has the DNA TGTGCCAGCAGCTTGTCCTCACAGGGGACCTATGGCTACACCTTC. Amino acids: CASSLSSQGTYGYTF.

The chain uses TRBV9 and TRBJ1-5, with a possible D match to TRBD1 (6 bases). Looked up from germline, CDR1 is SGDLS and CDR2 is YYNGEE. The V end was cut by 1 base, the J end by 5 bases, with 7 bases between. The length of the CDR3 is 13 residues. CDR3 in amino acids: CASSVSGDQPQHF. As DNA, the CDR3 is TGTGCCAGCAGCGTATCAGGGGATCAGCCCCAGCATTTT.

The chain is built from TRBV12-3 or TRBV12-4 and TRBJ1-1; perhaps TRBD1 as D (5 bases). The CDR3 is 13 amino acids. Trimming stripped 3 bases from V and 1 base from J, with 6 bases between. The CDR3 protein is CASSFGGNTEAFF. As DNA, the CDR3 is TGTGCCAGCAGTTTCGGGGGGAACACTGAAGCTTTCTTT.

This chain uses TRBV9 with TRBJ2-2; 13 bases match TRBD2. The CDR3 runs 19 residues. The J segment lost 5 bases and the V segment lost 3 bases, leaving 13 bases of the junction unmatched. Germline values: CDR1 SGDLS, CDR2 YYNGEE. The DNA of the CDR3 is TGTGCCAGCAGCGGCCTGAGGACTAGCGGGAGATTAGAGACCGGGGAGCTGTTTTTT. Translating it yields CASSGLRTSGRLETGELFF. Full variable domain (remainder filled in from reference TRBV9 and TRBJ2-2): DSGVTQTPKHLITATGQRVTLRCSPRSGDLSVYWYQQSLDQGLQFLIQYYNGEERAKGNILERFSAQQFPDLHSELNLSSLELGDSALYFCASSGLRTSGRLETGELFFGEGSRLTVL.

The rearrangement joins TRBV10-3 to TRBJ1-6; a possible D gene is TRBD1 (5 bases). Germline CDR1 is ENHRY and CDR2 is SYGVKD. V was cut by 4 bases and J by 7 bases, with 11 bases left in between. The CDR3 runs to 14 residues. This chain's CDR3 is CAISVTDRNSPLHF. The DNA for the CDR3 is TGTGCCATCAGTGTTACAGACAGAAATTCACCCCTCCACTTT.

This CDR3 reads CASSESGFAEAFF. As DNA, the CDR3 is TGCGCCAGCAGTGAGTCCGGGTTTGCTGAAGCTTTCTTT. The chain combines TRBV10-1 with TRBJ1-1; the D is unclear. Germline V lookup: CDR1 WNHNN, CDR2 SYGVQD (reference sequence). V lost 0 bases and J 6 bases, leaving 8 bases between the germline ends. The CDR3 covers 13 residues.

The J gene is TRBJ2-1, the V gene TRBV7-3; 9 bases match TRBD1. Germline V gene lookup returns CDR1 SGHTA and CDR2 FQGTGA. The CDR3 sequence is 14 residues long. V trimming: 3 bases; J trimming: 5 bases; junction bases outside the gene matches: 2. CDR3 loop: CASSLTGGNNEQFF. CDR3 DNA sequence: TGTGCCAGCAGCTTGACAGGGGGTAACAATGAGCAGTTCTTC.

This clone appeared many times. The CDR3 protein is CASSPRQGTETQYF. The CDR3 DNA sequence: TGTGCCAGTAGTCCCCGACAGGGGACGGAGACCCAGTACTTC. The chain employs TRBV19 and TRBJ2-5; 8 bases are a match to TRBD1. The J segment lost 5 bases and the V segment lost 5 bases, leaving 7 bases of the junction unmatched. The CDR3 is made up of 14 amino acids. Germline V gene lookup returns CDR1 LNHDA and CDR2 SQIVND (reference sequence).

This rearrangement joins TRBV14 to TRBJ1-1; D unclear. In germline, CDR1 is SGHDN, CDR2 FVKESK. The CDR3 contains 13 residues. The V and J ends lost 2 bases and 5 bases respectively, with 9 bases between them. The CDR3 DNA follows: TGTGCCAGCAGCCAATCCCAATTGACTGAAGCTTTCTTT. It codes for CASSQSQLTEAFF.

This clone has a handful of counts. The genes are TRBV12-3 or TRBV12-4 and TRBJ1-5; D possibly corresponds to TRBD1 (6 bases). Trimming pared 7 bases from V and 16 bases from J, leaving 23 bases between. There are 13 residues in the CDR3. The CDR3 DNA reads TGTGCCAGCAACGGTGGCGGGGGGCAGACTATTCATTTT. It encodes CASNGGGGQTIHF.

The chain recombines TRBV5-6 with TRBJ1-2; maybe TRBD1 (5 bases). This CDR3 is 17 amino acids long. CDR1 SGHDT and CDR2 YYEEEE come from the germline V gene. V was cut by 0 bases and J by 0 bases, with 15 bases left in between. CDR3 sequence (DNA): TGTGCCAGCAGCTTGGAGTACAGGAAAAGAGCTAACTATGGCTACACCTTC. This translates into CASSLEYRKRANYGYTF.